The entry below describes one TCR beta chain. What it recognizes is unknown. The data derive from a study of T cells after yellow fever vaccination. Across the study: For low cell numbers, libraries were made with SMART-Seq v4 Ultra Low Input.

The CDR3 covers 12 residues. Trimming pared 7 bases from V and 7 bases from J, leaving 10 bases between. CDR1 and CDR2 from the germline V gene are SEHNR and FQNEAQ (reference sequence). From the 5' RACE reads, TCRdb called clonotypes with MiXCR, one entry per CDR3 protein. The profile shows some 320,000 distinct CDR3 sequences, about 10% of them singletons. Study-wide results and caveats: Reappearance after the booster was observed for most primary-vaccination clones (roughly 96% CD4, more than 70% CD8).

This TCR was recovered from a man between 18 and 35 years old who received the YFV17D yellow fever vaccine. The chain employs TRBV7-9 and TRBJ2-2, with a possible D match to TRBD2 (5 bases). This sample comprised CD4+ T cells sorted from PBMCs, obtained 45 days after the yellow fever booster vaccination. CDR3 sequence reads: CASNSEGGELFF. The CDR3 DNA reads TGTGCCAGCAATTCCGAGGGCGGGGAGCTGTTTTTT.